One and the same sample provided the 29 T cell receptor beta chains below, sequenced in a study of technical replicates of blood from a few donors. Some clones are missing from TCRdb's copy, which holds only in-frame ones; the method was immunoSEQ multiplex PCR. The sample contains 81,000 or so clones, about 96% of which appear only once. The sequenced sample was T cells isolated from PBMCs. The receptors shown here come from a human donor in good health.

The chain couples TRBV29-1 to TRBJ1-5; 7 nucleotides match TRBD1. With V trimmed by 7 bases and J by 0 bases, 3 bases remained unmatched. Germline V lookup: CDR1 SQVTM, CDR2 ANQGSEA. This CDR3 has 13 amino acids. The CDR3: CSAGQNSNQPQHF. The CDR3 region has the DNA TGCAGCGCGGGACAGAATAGCAATCAGCCCCAGCATTTT.

The V gene is TRBV7-9, the J gene TRBJ1-4; D remains unclear. The CDR3 loop spans 16 amino acids. Germline V lookup: CDR1 SEHNR, CDR2 FQNEAQ (reference sequence). V was cut by 1 base and J by 8 bases, with 17 bases left in between. The DNA for the CDR3 is TGTGCCAGCAGCTTAGTGGGTGGCACACTAGGGGAAAAACTGTTTTTT. Amino acid sequence: CASSLVGGTLGEKLFF.

The rearrangement uses TRBV5-1 and TRBJ1-1, with a weak D call TRBD1 (5 bases). This CDR3 is 17 amino acids long. V shed 4 bases and J shed 0 bases, with 19 bases lying between them. Per germline, CDR1 SGHRS and CDR2 YFSETQ. For the CDR3, the DNA is TGCGCCAGCAGCCTACTAGGGACGGAGGGAATGAACACTGAAGCTTTCTTT. As protein: CASSLLGTEGMNTEAFF. The whole variable domain, filled in from reference TRBV5-1 and TRBJ1-1, reads KAGVTQTPRYLIKTRGQQVTLSCSPISGHRSVSWYQQTPGQGLQFLFEYFSETQRNKGNFPGRFSGRQFSNSRSEMNVSTLELGDSALYLCASSLLGTEGMNTEAFFGQGTRLTVV.

The chain carries TRBV5-1 and TRBJ1-6; D ambiguous. The germline CDR1 and CDR2 sequences are SGHRS and YFSETQ. The ends were cut back, 0 bases at V and 4 bases at J, with 8 bases in the middle. This CDR3 has 15 residues. The CDR3, as DNA: TGCGCCAGCAGCTTGGACGGTGCATATAATTCACCCCTCCACTTT. Translating it yields CASSLDGAYNSPLHF.

CDR3 nucleotide sequence: TGTGCCAGCAGTGCCAACAGGGACTACACCTTC. Its translation: CASSANRDYTF. The chain employs TRBV28 and TRBJ1-2, with D possibly matching TRBD1 (6 bases). The ends were cut back, 5 bases at V and 10 bases at J, with 11 bases in the middle. CDR1 MDHEN and CDR2 SYDVKM come from the germline V gene. The CDR3 loop spans 11 amino acids.

The chain employs TRBV2 and TRBJ2-1; 11 bases agree with TRBD2. Germline CDR1 reads SNHLY; CDR2 reads FYNNEI. The CDR3 length is 15 residues. With V trimmed by 3 bases and J by 6 bases, 4 bases remained unmatched. The CDR3 spells CASSDSLAGGNEQFF. The CDR3 bases are TGTGCCAGCAGTGATAGTCTAGCGGGGGGCAATGAGCAGTTCTTC. Combining the CDR3 with reference TRBV2 and TRBJ2-1 gives the whole variable domain EPEVTQTPSHQVTQMGQEVILRCVPISNHLYFYWYRQILGQKVEFLVSFYNNEISEKSEIFDDQFSVERPDGSNFTLKIRSTKLEDSAMYFCASSDSLAGGNEQFFGPGTRLTVL.

This sequence joins TRBV13 and TRBJ2-2, with TRBD2 matching 13 bases. V trimming: 1 base; J trimming: 5 bases; junction bases outside the gene matches: 1. Germline V lookup: CDR1 PRHDT, CDR2 FYEKMQ (reference sequence). This CDR3 is 16 amino acids long. The CDR3 DNA follows: TGTGCCAGCAGCTTAGAGACTAGCGGGAGGACCGGGGAGCTGTTTTTT. Protein product: CASSLETSGRTGELFF.

The chain uses TRBV11-1 and TRBJ1-2, with 9 bases lining up with TRBD1. In germline, CDR1 is SGHAT, CDR2 FQDESV (reference sequence). The V gene end was trimmed by 2 bases and the J gene end by 3 bases; junction bases not matched to a gene: 4. The CDR3 length is 15 residues. CDR3 sequence: CASSLTGGLDYGYTF. The DNA of the CDR3 is TGTGCCAGCAGCTTAACAGGGGGCTTGGACTATGGCTACACCTTC.

The chain employs TRBV4-1 and TRBJ1-2; a possible D gene is TRBD1 (5 bases). Germline V CDR1 and CDR2: MGHRA, YSYEKL. The CDR3 consists of 13 residues. V was cut by 1 base and J by 7 bases, with 10 bases left in between. The CDR3 nucleotides are TGCGCCAGCAGCCAAGTGGGGGGAGGTGGCTACACCTTC. It encodes CASSQVGGGGYTF.

The chain joins TRBV6-1 to TRBJ2-7; a possible D gene is TRBD2 (6 bases). There are 16 residues in the CDR3. V gave up 2 bases and J gave up 5 bases, with 19 bases separating them. The germline V gene has CDR1 MNHNS and CDR2 SASEGT. The CDR3 loop is CASSEMILRDGHEQYF. CDR3 sequence (DNA): TGTGCCAGCAGTGAAATGATCTTGCGGGACGGCCACGAGCAGTACTTC.

V is TRBV2 and J is TRBJ2-3; D is undetermined. Trimming cost V 8 bases and J 1 base, with 13 bases left between them. This CDR3 contains 14 residues. Germline CDR1 SNHLY, CDR2 FYNNEI. CDR3 residues: CASRRVTGTDTQYF. For the CDR3, the DNA is TGTGCCAGCCGCCGGGTGACGGGCACAGATACGCAGTATTTT.

This chain connects TRBV7-9 to TRBJ2-1; D not certain. The germline CDR1 and CDR2 sequences are SEHNR and FQNEAQ (reference sequence). V dropped 1 base and J dropped 6 bases, with 16 bases sitting between them. There are 16 residues in the CDR3. The chain's CDR3 is CASSLVSNELFNEQFF. The DNA of the CDR3 is TGTGCCAGCAGCTTAGTATCTAATGAGTTGTTCAATGAGCAGTTCTTC. Complete variable domain (other parts from reference TRBV7-9 and TRBJ2-1): DTGVSQNPRHKITKRGQNVTFRCDPISEHNRLYWYRQTLGQGPEFLTYFQNEAQLEKSRLLSDRFSAERPKGSFSTLEIQRTEQGDSAMYLCASSLVSNELFNEQFFGPGTRLTVL.

This chain links TRBV29-1 with TRBJ2-5; TRBD1 matches at 9 bases. Germline V gene data show CDR1 as SQVTM and CDR2 as ANQGSEA. The CDR3 is made up of 14 amino acids. The V segment lost 6 bases and the J segment 5 bases; nucleotides outside the gene matches: 10. The CDR3 nucleotides are TGCAGCGTGCCGGGGACAGGGTGGGAGGAGACCCAGTACTTC. Translation gives CSVPGTGWEETQYF.

As for this clone: At one end, the junction sequence differs from germline, possibly due to a read error. Distinct nucleotide sequences in the sample also encode this CDR3. The chain is built from TRBV6-1 and TRBJ1-5; 7 bases are a match to TRBD1. The CDR3 totals 14 residues. CDR1 is MNHNS, CDR2 SASEGT, per germline. CDR3 nucleotide sequence: TGTGCCAGCAGTCCGACAGGGAGCAATCAGCCCCAACATTTT. It yields the protein CASSPTGSNQPQHF.

The V and J genes are TRBV28 and TRBJ1-2; 11 nucleotides line up with TRBD1. J lost 3 bases, V lost 2 bases, and 8 bases had no gene match. This CDR3 has 17 amino acids. In germline, CDR1 is MDHEN, CDR2 SYDVKM. DNA for the CDR3: TGTGCCAGCAGTTTACGGTGGACAGGGGGCGCTCACTATGGCTACACCTTC. This encodes CASSLRWTGGAHYGYTF.

This clone appeared a single time. The gene calls are TRBV29-1 and TRBJ2-7; tentatively, D is TRBD1 (6 bases). The CDR3 has 14 amino acids. The V end lost 5 bases, the J end lost 1 base, and 15 bases lay between the germline ends. CDR1 and CDR2 from the germline V gene are SQVTM and ANQGSEA. The chain's CDR3 is CSVLGTSGSYEQYF. CDR3 in DNA: TGCAGCGTTCTCGGGACATCGGGATCCTACGAGCAGTACTTC.

The chain has TRBV6-4 and TRBJ2-1, with D unresolved. CDR3 length: 15 amino acids. V gave up 0 bases and J gave up 0 bases, with 6 bases separating them. Germline V CDR1 and CDR2: MRHNA, SNTAGT. CDR3 nucleotides: TGTGCCAGCAGTGACTCAGCGACCTCCTACAATGAGCAGTTCTTC. This encodes CASSDSATSYNEQFF.

This chain connects TRBV5-1 to TRBJ2-5, with D possibly matching TRBD2 (7 bases). The ends were cut back, 0 bases at V and 5 bases at J, with 20 bases in the middle. The length of the CDR3 is 17 residues. The V gene's germline CDR1 is SGHRS and CDR2 YFSETQ. Here the CDR3 reads CASSLAAIAGASETQYF. CDR3 nucleotides: TGCGCCAGCAGCTTGGCCGCTATCGCGGGGGCGAGCGAGACCCAGTACTTC. Using reference TRBV5-1 and TRBJ2-5 for the parts outside the CDR3, the full variable domain is KAGVTQTPRYLIKTRGQQVTLSCSPISGHRSVSWYQQTPGQGLQFLFEYFSETQRNKGNFPGRFSGRQFSNSRSEMNVSTLELGDSALYLCASSLAAIAGASETQYFGPGTRLLVL.

The chain couples TRBV2 to TRBJ2-7, with D possibly TRBD2 on 5 matching bases. The V end lost 4 bases, the J end lost 0 bases, and 13 bases lay between the germline ends. Germline assignment: CDR1 SNHLY and CDR2 FYNNEI. The CDR3 is 15 amino acids. The CDR3 here is CASSAPQADSYEQYF. The CDR3 nucleotides are TGTGCCAGCAGTGCCCCCCAAGCGGACTCCTACGAGCAGTACTTC.

The chain recombines TRBV4-1 with TRBJ1-4; 7 bases are a match to TRBD1. This CDR3 has 17 amino acids. J lost 0 bases, V lost 5 bases, and 9 bases had no gene match. The germline V gene has CDR1 MGHRA and CDR2 YSYEKL. The DNA for the CDR3 is TGCGCCAGCAGCGCACAGGGGTTAACGACAACTAATGAAAAACTGTTTTTT. Its protein product is CASSAQGLTTTNEKLFF.

In its sample, this clone was seen once. The chain links TRBV5-1 to TRBJ2-1; D perhaps matches TRBD2 (6 bases). Between the trimmed V and J ends, which lost 5 bases and 3 bases, there was a span of 15 bases. The CDR3 covers 15 residues. CDR1 and CDR2 from the germline V gene are SGHRS and YFSETQ. The CDR3 sequence is CASSLEAGIYNEQFF. In DNA form, the CDR3 reads TGCGCCAGCAGTTTAGAGGCGGGAATCTACAATGAGCAGTTCTTC.

The chain carries TRBV5-6 and TRBJ1-6, with D possibly TRBD1 on 5 matching bases. Trimming took off 2 bases at V and 7 bases at J, with 10 bases between the two ends. Germline loops: CDR1 SGHDT, CDR2 YYEEEE. CDR3 size: 14 residues. The CDR3 loop reads CASSFGGANSPLHF. CDR3 bases: TGTGCCAGCAGCTTCGGAGGGGCAAATTCACCCCTCCACTTT.

The chain carries TRBV6-5 and TRBJ2-3; D is perhaps TRBD1 (5 bases). The CDR3 extends over 14 amino acids. Trimming took 3 bases from V and 3 from J, leaving 10 bases between them. Germline V gene data show CDR1 as MNHEY and CDR2 as SVGAGI. The CDR3 nucleotides are TGTGCCAGCAGTTATTACAGACAGACAGATACGCAGTATTTT. Translated, it gives CASSYYRQTDTQYF.

The chain is built from TRBV13 and TRBJ2-7, with D perhaps matching TRBD2 (5 bases). The germline V and J ends were trimmed by 8 bases and 6 bases, with 8 bases remaining between them. This CDR3 has 10 residues. Germline CDR1 reads PRHDT; CDR2 reads FYEKMQ (reference sequence). The CDR3 DNA reads TGTGCCAGCGGGAGTTTCGAGCAGTACTTC. Protein sequence: CASGSFEQYF. The complete variable domain, with remaining parts taken from reference TRBV13 and TRBJ2-7, reads AAGVIQSPRHLIKEKRETATLKCYPIPRHDTVYWYQQGPGQDPQFLISFYEKMQSDKGSIPDRFSAQQFSDYHSELNMSSLELGDSALYFCASGSFEQYFGPGTRLTVT.

The chain uses TRBV2 and TRBJ2-3; D possibly corresponds to TRBD2 (6 bases). The CDR3 consists of 11 residues. Trimming pared 8 bases from V and 10 bases from J, leaving 13 bases between. Germline-derived CDR1 and CDR2 are SNHLY and FYNNEI. The CDR3 here is CASALLAAQYF. The CDR3 DNA follows: TGTGCCAGCGCCTTACTAGCAGCGCAGTATTTT.

This sequence joins TRBV7-8 and TRBJ2-7, with D tentatively TRBD2 (6 bases). The germline V gene has CDR1 SGHVS and CDR2 FQNEAQ. V was pared by 3 bases and J by 4 bases, with 19 bases between. This CDR3 spans 16 amino acids. The chain's CDR3 is CASSLFRVGRLYEQYF. The CDR3 nucleotides read TGTGCCAGCAGCTTGTTCCGGGTAGGGAGGCTTTACGAGCAGTACTTC.

The J gene is TRBJ2-7, the V gene TRBV29-1; 7 bases align to TRBD1. Looked up from germline, CDR1 is SQVTM and CDR2 is ANQGSEA. The trim removed 3 bases at V and 2 bases at J, leaving 1 base unmatched. The CDR3 runs to 12 residues. The CDR3 bases are TGCAGCGTTGAGGGACAGACCTACGAGCAGTACTTC. Translating gives CSVEGQTYEQYF.

The rearrangement joins TRBV19 to TRBJ1-2; TRBD1 agrees at 7 bases. CDR3 length: 13 amino acids. Germline CDR1 and CDR2: LNHDA and SQIVND (reference sequence). Trimming at V came to 6 bases and at J to 4 bases, leaving 5 bases not matched to a gene. CDR3 loop: CASRRQGSYGYTF. CDR3 DNA sequence: TGTGCCAGTAGGAGACAGGGTAGCTATGGCTACACCTTC.

The chain carries TRBV11-3 and TRBJ2-3; D is unresolved. The CDR3 extends over 13 amino acids. V lost 2 bases to trimming and J lost 5 bases, with 8 bases between them. Germline V gives CDR1 SGHNT, CDR2 YENEEA. CDR3 sequence reads: CASSLRRGDTQYF. The CDR3 DNA sequence: TGTGCCAGCAGCTTACGCAGAGGAGATACGCAGTATTTT.